The 23 T cell receptor beta chains reported below all come from one sample, sequenced in a study of regulatory dendritic cells for organ transplantation. Here immunoSEQ multiplex PCR was the method, and the copy in TCRdb shows in-frame clones only, minus some. Here the sample spans nearly 30,000 clones, about 79% being singletons. Source material: memory CD4+ T cells from blood. Subset here: CD45RO+ memory T cells. The receptors originated from a human donor in good health.

This chain links TRBV10-1 with TRBJ2-5; 11 bases are shared with TRBD2. Germline V lookup: CDR1 WNHNN, CDR2 SYGVQD (reference sequence). Germline trimming cut 2 bases from V and 1 base from J; bases unmatched to any gene: 0. The CDR3 sequence is 15 residues long. CDR3 residues: CASSELAGGQETQYF. The CDR3 region has the DNA TGCGCCAGCAGTGAGCTAGCGGGGGGCCAAGAGACCCAGTACTTC.

The V and J genes are TRBV11-2 and TRBJ2-7; either TRBD1 or TRBD2 may supply D (5 bases each). Trimming removed 2 bases from V and 7 bases from J, with 15 bases in between. Germline V lookup: CDR1 SGHAT, CDR2 FQNNGV. The CDR3 runs to 14 residues. CDR3 amino acids: CASSLYIAGSEQYF. In DNA, the CDR3 is TGTGCCAGCAGCTTATACATTGCAGGGAGTGAGCAGTACTTC.

The rearrangement links TRBV28 to TRBJ1-2; no clear D. The CDR3 totals 12 residues. Trimming shortened V by 6 bases and J by 0 bases, and 5 bases separated the two germline ends. Per the germline V gene, CDR1 is MDHEN and CDR2 is SYDVKM. CDR3 protein: CASRSSNYGYTF. The DNA of the CDR3 is TGTGCCAGCAGGTCGTCTAACTATGGCTACACCTTC.

The CDR3 nucleotides read TGTGCCACCAGCAGAGAGACAGGGAACTATTGGCCCCAGCATTTT. It is translated as CATSRETGNYWPQHF. This chain joins TRBV15 and TRBJ1-5; TRBD1 aligns across 7 bases. The CDR3 runs to 15 residues. Trimming removed 0 bases from V and 9 bases from J; junction bases left unmatched: 8. Germline lookup yields CDR1 LNHNV and CDR2 YYDKDF (reference sequence).

V usage is TRBV7-8 and J usage is TRBJ2-1; TRBD2 aligns across 9 bases. This CDR3 spans 17 amino acids. V lost 3 bases, J lost 0 bases, and 6 bases stayed unmatched. Germline V gene sequence: CDR1 SGHVS, CDR2 FQNEAQ. The CDR3 DNA reads as TGTGCCAGCAGCTTCGATAGCGGGGGAAGCTCCTACAATGAGCAGTTCTTC. Translated: CASSFDSGGSSYNEQFF.

The chain uses TRBV27 and TRBJ2-2, with TRBD1 matching over 7 bases. The V gene end was trimmed by 2 bases and the J gene end by 7 bases; junction bases not matched to a gene: 13. CDR3 length: 17 residues. The germline V gene encodes CDR1 MNHEY and CDR2 SMNVEV (reference sequence). This CDR3 is CASSLLLMGQKFGELFF. The CDR3 region has the DNA TGTGCCAGCAGTTTACTCCTGATGGGACAGAAATTCGGGGAGCTGTTTTTT.

V gene TRBV28 combines with J gene TRBJ1-2; D gene unclear. The CDR3 contains 12 residues. Trimming removed 8 bases from V and 4 bases from J, with 11 bases in between. Germline CDR1 MDHEN, CDR2 SYDVKM. The CDR3 protein is CASRPDSYGYTF. For the CDR3, the DNA is TGTGCCAGCCGCCCAGATTCCTATGGCTACACCTTC.

The chain carries TRBV6-5 and TRBJ1-1; D might be TRBD1 (5 bases). Germline V lookup: CDR1 MNHEY, CDR2 SVGAGI. This CDR3 has 14 amino acids. V was clipped by 5 bases and J by 2 bases, with 12 bases between them. CDR3 loop: CASSRRQSNTEAFF. Written as DNA, the CDR3 is TGTGCCAGCAGTCGCCGACAGAGTAACACTGAAGCTTTCTTT.

This clone was observed once. The rearrangement links TRBV4-1 to TRBJ1-4; maybe TRBD1 (6 bases). V was trimmed by 6 bases and J by 5 bases, leaving 16 bases between them. The germline V gene has CDR1 MGHRA and CDR2 YSYEKL. There are 15 residues in the CDR3. CDR3 coding DNA: TGCGCCAGCAGTCGGACGGAGGGGGTGAATGAAAAACTGTTTTTT. As protein: CASSRTEGVNEKLFF.

The V call is TRBV7-8, the J call TRBJ1-5; D remains unclear. The CDR3 has 16 residues. The V end was cut by 4 bases, the J end by 0 bases, with 13 bases between. Germline V lookup: CDR1 SGHVS, CDR2 FQNEAQ. Written as DNA, the CDR3 is TGTGCCAGCAGCTCTAGTGGCAGATATAGCAATCAGCCCCAGCATTTT. This translates into CASSSSGRYSNQPQHF.

This clone was found a few times. V and J are TRBV7-2 and TRBJ2-7; D gene ambiguous. Trimming removed 3 bases at V and 4 bases at J, with 7 bases between. This CDR3 spans 12 amino acids. Germline V gene lookup returns CDR1 SGHTA and CDR2 FQGNSA. The CDR3 loop is CASSFQYYEQYF. The CDR3 DNA reads as TGTGCCAGCAGCTTCCAGTATTACGAGCAGTACTTC.

There are a few counts of this clone. The chain uses TRBV6-5 and TRBJ1-6; D gene ambiguous. CDR1 MNHEY and CDR2 SVGAGI come from the germline V gene. V lost 3 bases, J lost 7 bases, and 7 bases lay in between. The CDR3 loop spans 13 amino acids. CDR3 in amino acids: CASSYYDNSPLHF. The CDR3 nucleotides read TGTGCCAGCAGTTATTATGACAATTCACCCCTCCACTTT.

CDR3 sequence: CASSQKKGETYEQYF. The CDR3 region has the DNA TGCGCCAGCAGTCAGAAGAAGGGGGAGACCTACGAGCAGTACTTC. The rearrangement links TRBV23-1 to TRBJ2-7, with TRBD1 as a possible D gene (6 bases). TRBV23-1 is designated an ORF whose function remains uncertain. Between the trimmed V and J ends, which lost 3 bases and 2 bases, there was a span of 14 bases. There are 15 residues in the CDR3.

V usage is TRBV7-2 and J usage is TRBJ1-5, with TRBD1 as a possible D gene (6 bases). Germline V gives CDR1 SGHTA, CDR2 FQGNSA. The CDR3 consists of 19 residues. Trimming left V 4 bases short and J 0 bases short, with 22 bases between. The CDR3 protein is CASSSSVGQKYYSNQPQHF. CDR3 nucleotide sequence: TGTGCCAGCAGCTCTAGCGTTGGACAGAAATACTATAGCAATCAGCCCCAGCATTTT.

The chain combines TRBV18 with TRBJ1-1; D is possibly TRBD1 (5 bases). Germline CDR1 KGHSH, CDR2 LQKENI. Trimming pared 6 bases from V and 1 base from J, leaving 6 bases between. There are 12 residues in the CDR3. The CDR3 sequence is CASSGGNTEAFF. CDR3 nucleotides: TGTGCCAGCTCCGGGGGGAACACTGAAGCTTTCTTT.

A few counts support this clone. The rearrangement joins TRBV18 to TRBJ1-1; D remains ambiguous. V was trimmed by 0 bases and J by 5 bases, leaving 7 bases between them. Germline V gives CDR1 KGHSH, CDR2 LQKENI. This CDR3 spans 13 amino acids. Written as DNA, the CDR3 is TGTGCCAGCTCACCACCCCGTAGAACTGAAGCTTTCTTT. Residues: CASSPPRRTEAFF.

Only a few counts were recorded for this clone. The DNA for the CDR3 is TGTGCCAGCAGGGGAATGGGACAGGCTCAAAATTCACCCCTCCACTTT. Its translation: CASRGMGQAQNSPLHF. This chain uses TRBV2 with TRBJ1-6, with 8 bases matching TRBD1. The CDR3 sequence is 16 residues long. Germline CDR1 reads SNHLY; CDR2 reads FYNNEI. With V trimmed by 6 bases and J by 7 bases, 11 bases remained unmatched.

This clone was counted a few times. The chain couples TRBV28 to TRBJ1-5, with D possibly being TRBD1 (6 bases). The CDR3 is 18 amino acids. Germline V gene data show CDR1 as MDHEN and CDR2 as SYDVKM. Trimming removed 4 bases from V and 0 bases from J, with 19 bases in between. CDR3 in DNA: TGTGCCAGCAGTTCAAGGACCCAGGGGATCTATAGCAATCAGCCCCAGCATTTT. Amino acids: CASSSRTQGIYSNQPQHF.

V usage is TRBV5-5 and J usage is TRBJ1-4, with D tentatively TRBD1 (5 bases). Germline CDR1 and CDR2: SGHKS and YYEKEE (reference sequence). The CDR3 is made up of 13 amino acids. V lost 2 bases and J lost 6, with 8 bases in between. The CDR3 sequence: CASSFQGDEKLFF. Written as DNA, the CDR3 is TGTGCCAGCAGCTTTCAGGGTGATGAAAAACTGTTTTTT. Full variable domain (remainder filled in from reference TRBV5-5 and TRBJ1-4): DAGVTQSPTHLIKTRGQQVTLRCSPISGHKSVSWYQQVLGQGPQFIFQYYEKEERGRGNFPDRFSARQFPNYSSELNVNALLLGDSALYLCASSFQGDEKLFFGSGTQLSVL.

CDR3 loop: CASSSLLGGGETQYF. As DNA, the CDR3 is TGCGCCAGCAGCTCCCTCCTTGGAGGTGGCGAGACCCAGTACTTC. The V gene is TRBV5-1, the J gene TRBJ2-5, with D maybe TRBD2 (5 bases). Germline V gives CDR1 SGHRS, CDR2 YFSETQ. The CDR3 runs to 15 residues. The ends were cut back, 3 bases at V and 5 bases at J, with 17 bases in the middle. The variable domain in full, with the rest retrieved from reference TRBV5-1 and TRBJ2-5, is KAGVTQTPRYLIKTRGQQVTLSCSPISGHRSVSWYQQTPGQGLQFLFEYFSETQRNKGNFPGRFSGRQFSNSRSEMNVSTLELGDSALYLCASSSLLGGGETQYFGPGTRLLVL.

The chain couples TRBV11-2 to TRBJ1-4; D gene unclear. Germline CDR1 and CDR2: SGHAT and FQNNGV. This CDR3 has 14 residues. Trimming stripped 3 bases from V and 7 bases from J, with 12 bases between. CDR3 nucleotides: TGTGCCAGCAGCTTGTACGGTTTTGGTGAAAAACTGTTTTTT. It specifies CASSLYGFGEKLFF.

The V gene is TRBV4-2, the J gene TRBJ2-3; TRBD2 agrees at 10 bases. The CDR3 length is 15 residues. The germline gives CDR1 LGHNA, CDR2 YNFKEQ. J gave up 3 bases and V 6 bases, and 6 bases lay outside the gene matches. In DNA, the CDR3 is TGTGCCAGCAGTCTTACTAGCGGGGTGACAGATACGCAGTATTTT. Protein sequence: CASSLTSGVTDTQYF.

This clone was picked up a small number of times. This sequence joins TRBV6-5 and TRBJ1-4; weak D call: TRBD1 (6 bases). Trimming pared 8 bases from V and 4 bases from J, leaving 14 bases between. Germline V gene lookup returns CDR1 MNHEY and CDR2 SVGAGI. This CDR3 spans 14 amino acids. The CDR3 nucleotides read TGTGCCAGCGACCTTACAGGGAATAATGAAAAACTGTTTTTT. It specifies CASDLTGNNEKLFF.